This section outlines one TCR beta chain sequence together with its context. CDR1 and CDR2 from the germline V gene are SGDLS and YYNGEE. The CDR3 loop spans 15 amino acids. Clones were read by immunoSEQ multiplex PCR, and TCRdb kept only the in-frame ones, dropping some. The sample lists more than 9,500 clones, about 83% occurring once. The entry originates in a study of OX40 agonist ivuxolimab in advanced cancers. The starting material was CD4+ or CD8+ T cells sorted from blood, obtained in a trial of the OX40 agonist ivuxolimab. V usage is TRBV9 and J usage is TRBJ2-3; weak D call: TRBD1 (5 bases). The DNA end is more similar to TRBJ1-5, so the J call may be wrong. This TCR came from an adult with an advanced solid tumor such as melanoma, head and neck, liver or kidney cancer. CDR3 in amino acids: CASSVAGLGGDTQHF. The CDR3 DNA follows: TGTGCCAGCAGCGTAGCTGGACTGGGGGGAGATACGCAGCATTTT.